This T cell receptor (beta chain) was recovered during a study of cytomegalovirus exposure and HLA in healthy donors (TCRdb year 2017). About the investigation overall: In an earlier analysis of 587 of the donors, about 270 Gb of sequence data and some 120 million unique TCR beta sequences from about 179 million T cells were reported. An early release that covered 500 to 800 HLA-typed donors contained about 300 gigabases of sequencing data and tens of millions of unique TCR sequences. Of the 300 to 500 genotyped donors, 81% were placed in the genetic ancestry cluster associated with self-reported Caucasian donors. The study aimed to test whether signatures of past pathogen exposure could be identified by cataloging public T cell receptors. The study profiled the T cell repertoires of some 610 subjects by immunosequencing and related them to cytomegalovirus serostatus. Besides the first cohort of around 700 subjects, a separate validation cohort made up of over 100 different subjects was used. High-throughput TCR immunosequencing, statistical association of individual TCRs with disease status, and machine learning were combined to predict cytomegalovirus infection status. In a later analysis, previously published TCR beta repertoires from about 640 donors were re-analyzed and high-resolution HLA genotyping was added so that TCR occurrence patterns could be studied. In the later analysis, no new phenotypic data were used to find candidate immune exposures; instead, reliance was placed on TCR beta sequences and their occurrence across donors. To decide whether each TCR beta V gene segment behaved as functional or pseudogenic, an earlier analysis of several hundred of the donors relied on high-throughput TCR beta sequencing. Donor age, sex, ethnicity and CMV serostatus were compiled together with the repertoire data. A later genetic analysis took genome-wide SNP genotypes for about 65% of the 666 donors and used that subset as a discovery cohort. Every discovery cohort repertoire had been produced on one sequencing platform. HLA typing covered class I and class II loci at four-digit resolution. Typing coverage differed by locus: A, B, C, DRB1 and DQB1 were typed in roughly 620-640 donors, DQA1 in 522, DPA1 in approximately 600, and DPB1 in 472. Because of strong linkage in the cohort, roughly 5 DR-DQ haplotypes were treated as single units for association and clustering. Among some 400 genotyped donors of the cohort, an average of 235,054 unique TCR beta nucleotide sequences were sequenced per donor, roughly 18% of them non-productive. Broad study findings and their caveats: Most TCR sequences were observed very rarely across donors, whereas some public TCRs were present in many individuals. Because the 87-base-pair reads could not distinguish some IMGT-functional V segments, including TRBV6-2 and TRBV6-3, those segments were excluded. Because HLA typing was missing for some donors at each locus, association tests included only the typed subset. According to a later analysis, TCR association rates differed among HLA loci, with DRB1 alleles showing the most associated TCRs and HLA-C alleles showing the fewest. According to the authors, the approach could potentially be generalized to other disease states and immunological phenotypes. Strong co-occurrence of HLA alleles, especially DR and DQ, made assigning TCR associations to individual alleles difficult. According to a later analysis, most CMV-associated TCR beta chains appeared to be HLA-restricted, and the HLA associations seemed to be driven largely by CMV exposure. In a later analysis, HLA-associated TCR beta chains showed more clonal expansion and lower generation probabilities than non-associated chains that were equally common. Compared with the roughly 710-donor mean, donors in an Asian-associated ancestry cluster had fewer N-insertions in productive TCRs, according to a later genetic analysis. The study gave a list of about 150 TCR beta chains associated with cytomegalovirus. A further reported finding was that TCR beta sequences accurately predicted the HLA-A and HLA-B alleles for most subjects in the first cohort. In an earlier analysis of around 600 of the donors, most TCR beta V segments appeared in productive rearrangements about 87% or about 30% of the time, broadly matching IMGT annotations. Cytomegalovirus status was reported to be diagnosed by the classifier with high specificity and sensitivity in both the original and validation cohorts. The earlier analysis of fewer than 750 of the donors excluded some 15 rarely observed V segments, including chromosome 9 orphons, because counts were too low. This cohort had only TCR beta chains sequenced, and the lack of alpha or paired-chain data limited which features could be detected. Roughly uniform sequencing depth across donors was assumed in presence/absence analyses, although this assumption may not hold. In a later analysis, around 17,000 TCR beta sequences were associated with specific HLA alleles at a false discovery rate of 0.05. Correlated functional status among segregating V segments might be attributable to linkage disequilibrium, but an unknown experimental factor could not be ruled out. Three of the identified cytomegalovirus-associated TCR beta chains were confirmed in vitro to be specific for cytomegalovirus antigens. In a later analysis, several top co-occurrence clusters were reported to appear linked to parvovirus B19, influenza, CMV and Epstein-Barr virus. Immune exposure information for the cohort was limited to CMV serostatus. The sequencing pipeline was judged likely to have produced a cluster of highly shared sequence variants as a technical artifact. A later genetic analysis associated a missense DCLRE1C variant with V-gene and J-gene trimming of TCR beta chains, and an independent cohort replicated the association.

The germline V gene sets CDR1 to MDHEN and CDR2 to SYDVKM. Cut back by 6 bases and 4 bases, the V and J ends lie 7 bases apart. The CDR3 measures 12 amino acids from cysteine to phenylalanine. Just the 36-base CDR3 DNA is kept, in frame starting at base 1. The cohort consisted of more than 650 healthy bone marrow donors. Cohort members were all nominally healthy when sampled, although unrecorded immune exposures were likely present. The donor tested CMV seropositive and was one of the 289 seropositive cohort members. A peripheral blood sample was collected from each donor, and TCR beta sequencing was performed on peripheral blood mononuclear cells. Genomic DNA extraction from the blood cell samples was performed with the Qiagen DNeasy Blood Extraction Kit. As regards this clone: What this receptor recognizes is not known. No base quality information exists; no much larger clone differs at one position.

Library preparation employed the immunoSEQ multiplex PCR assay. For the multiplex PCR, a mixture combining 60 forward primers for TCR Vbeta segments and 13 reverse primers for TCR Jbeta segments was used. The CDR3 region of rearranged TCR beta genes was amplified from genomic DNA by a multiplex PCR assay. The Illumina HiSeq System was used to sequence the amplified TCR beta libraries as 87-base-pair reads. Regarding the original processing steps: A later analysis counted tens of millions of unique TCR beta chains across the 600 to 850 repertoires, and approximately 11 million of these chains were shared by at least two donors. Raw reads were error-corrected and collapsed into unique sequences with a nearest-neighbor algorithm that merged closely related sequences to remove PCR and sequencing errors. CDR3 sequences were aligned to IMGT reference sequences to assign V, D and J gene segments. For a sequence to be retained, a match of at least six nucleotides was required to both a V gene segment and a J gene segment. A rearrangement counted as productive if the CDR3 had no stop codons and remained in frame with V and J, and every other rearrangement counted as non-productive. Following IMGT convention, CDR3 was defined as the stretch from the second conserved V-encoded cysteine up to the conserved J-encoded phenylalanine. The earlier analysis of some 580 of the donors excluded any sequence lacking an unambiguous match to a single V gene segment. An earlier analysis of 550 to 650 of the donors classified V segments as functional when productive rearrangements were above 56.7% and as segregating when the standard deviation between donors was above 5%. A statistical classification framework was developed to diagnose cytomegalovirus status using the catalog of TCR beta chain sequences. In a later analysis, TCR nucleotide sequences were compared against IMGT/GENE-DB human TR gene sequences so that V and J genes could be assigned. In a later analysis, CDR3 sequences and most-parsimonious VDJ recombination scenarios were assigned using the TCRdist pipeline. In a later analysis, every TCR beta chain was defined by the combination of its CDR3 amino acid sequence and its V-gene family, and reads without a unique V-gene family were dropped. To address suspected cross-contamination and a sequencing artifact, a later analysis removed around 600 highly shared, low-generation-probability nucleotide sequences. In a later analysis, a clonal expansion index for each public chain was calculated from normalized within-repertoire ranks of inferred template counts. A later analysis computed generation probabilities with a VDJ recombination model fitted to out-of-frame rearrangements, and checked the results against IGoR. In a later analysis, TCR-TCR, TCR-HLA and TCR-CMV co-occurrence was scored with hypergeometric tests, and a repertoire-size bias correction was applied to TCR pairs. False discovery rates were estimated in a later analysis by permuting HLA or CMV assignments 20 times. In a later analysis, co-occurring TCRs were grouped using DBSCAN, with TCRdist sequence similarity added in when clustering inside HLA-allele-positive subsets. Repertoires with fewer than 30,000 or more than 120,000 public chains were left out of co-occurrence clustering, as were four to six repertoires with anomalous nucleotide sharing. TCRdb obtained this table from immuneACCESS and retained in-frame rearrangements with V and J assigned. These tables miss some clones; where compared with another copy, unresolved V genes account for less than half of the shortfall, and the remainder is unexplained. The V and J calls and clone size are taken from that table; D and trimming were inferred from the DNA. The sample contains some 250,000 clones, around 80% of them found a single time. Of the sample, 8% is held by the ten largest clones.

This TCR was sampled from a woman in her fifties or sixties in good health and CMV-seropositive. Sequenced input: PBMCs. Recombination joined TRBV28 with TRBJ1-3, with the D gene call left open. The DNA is TGTGCCAGCAGCTTTATCGGAAACACCATATATTTT. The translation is CASSFIGNTIYF. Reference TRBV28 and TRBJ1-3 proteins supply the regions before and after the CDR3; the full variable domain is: DVKVTQSSRYLVKRTGEKVFLECVQDMDHENMFWYRQDPGLGLRLIYFSYDVKMKEKGDIPEGYSVSREKKERFSLILESASTNQTSMYLCASSFIGNTIYFGEGSWLTVV.